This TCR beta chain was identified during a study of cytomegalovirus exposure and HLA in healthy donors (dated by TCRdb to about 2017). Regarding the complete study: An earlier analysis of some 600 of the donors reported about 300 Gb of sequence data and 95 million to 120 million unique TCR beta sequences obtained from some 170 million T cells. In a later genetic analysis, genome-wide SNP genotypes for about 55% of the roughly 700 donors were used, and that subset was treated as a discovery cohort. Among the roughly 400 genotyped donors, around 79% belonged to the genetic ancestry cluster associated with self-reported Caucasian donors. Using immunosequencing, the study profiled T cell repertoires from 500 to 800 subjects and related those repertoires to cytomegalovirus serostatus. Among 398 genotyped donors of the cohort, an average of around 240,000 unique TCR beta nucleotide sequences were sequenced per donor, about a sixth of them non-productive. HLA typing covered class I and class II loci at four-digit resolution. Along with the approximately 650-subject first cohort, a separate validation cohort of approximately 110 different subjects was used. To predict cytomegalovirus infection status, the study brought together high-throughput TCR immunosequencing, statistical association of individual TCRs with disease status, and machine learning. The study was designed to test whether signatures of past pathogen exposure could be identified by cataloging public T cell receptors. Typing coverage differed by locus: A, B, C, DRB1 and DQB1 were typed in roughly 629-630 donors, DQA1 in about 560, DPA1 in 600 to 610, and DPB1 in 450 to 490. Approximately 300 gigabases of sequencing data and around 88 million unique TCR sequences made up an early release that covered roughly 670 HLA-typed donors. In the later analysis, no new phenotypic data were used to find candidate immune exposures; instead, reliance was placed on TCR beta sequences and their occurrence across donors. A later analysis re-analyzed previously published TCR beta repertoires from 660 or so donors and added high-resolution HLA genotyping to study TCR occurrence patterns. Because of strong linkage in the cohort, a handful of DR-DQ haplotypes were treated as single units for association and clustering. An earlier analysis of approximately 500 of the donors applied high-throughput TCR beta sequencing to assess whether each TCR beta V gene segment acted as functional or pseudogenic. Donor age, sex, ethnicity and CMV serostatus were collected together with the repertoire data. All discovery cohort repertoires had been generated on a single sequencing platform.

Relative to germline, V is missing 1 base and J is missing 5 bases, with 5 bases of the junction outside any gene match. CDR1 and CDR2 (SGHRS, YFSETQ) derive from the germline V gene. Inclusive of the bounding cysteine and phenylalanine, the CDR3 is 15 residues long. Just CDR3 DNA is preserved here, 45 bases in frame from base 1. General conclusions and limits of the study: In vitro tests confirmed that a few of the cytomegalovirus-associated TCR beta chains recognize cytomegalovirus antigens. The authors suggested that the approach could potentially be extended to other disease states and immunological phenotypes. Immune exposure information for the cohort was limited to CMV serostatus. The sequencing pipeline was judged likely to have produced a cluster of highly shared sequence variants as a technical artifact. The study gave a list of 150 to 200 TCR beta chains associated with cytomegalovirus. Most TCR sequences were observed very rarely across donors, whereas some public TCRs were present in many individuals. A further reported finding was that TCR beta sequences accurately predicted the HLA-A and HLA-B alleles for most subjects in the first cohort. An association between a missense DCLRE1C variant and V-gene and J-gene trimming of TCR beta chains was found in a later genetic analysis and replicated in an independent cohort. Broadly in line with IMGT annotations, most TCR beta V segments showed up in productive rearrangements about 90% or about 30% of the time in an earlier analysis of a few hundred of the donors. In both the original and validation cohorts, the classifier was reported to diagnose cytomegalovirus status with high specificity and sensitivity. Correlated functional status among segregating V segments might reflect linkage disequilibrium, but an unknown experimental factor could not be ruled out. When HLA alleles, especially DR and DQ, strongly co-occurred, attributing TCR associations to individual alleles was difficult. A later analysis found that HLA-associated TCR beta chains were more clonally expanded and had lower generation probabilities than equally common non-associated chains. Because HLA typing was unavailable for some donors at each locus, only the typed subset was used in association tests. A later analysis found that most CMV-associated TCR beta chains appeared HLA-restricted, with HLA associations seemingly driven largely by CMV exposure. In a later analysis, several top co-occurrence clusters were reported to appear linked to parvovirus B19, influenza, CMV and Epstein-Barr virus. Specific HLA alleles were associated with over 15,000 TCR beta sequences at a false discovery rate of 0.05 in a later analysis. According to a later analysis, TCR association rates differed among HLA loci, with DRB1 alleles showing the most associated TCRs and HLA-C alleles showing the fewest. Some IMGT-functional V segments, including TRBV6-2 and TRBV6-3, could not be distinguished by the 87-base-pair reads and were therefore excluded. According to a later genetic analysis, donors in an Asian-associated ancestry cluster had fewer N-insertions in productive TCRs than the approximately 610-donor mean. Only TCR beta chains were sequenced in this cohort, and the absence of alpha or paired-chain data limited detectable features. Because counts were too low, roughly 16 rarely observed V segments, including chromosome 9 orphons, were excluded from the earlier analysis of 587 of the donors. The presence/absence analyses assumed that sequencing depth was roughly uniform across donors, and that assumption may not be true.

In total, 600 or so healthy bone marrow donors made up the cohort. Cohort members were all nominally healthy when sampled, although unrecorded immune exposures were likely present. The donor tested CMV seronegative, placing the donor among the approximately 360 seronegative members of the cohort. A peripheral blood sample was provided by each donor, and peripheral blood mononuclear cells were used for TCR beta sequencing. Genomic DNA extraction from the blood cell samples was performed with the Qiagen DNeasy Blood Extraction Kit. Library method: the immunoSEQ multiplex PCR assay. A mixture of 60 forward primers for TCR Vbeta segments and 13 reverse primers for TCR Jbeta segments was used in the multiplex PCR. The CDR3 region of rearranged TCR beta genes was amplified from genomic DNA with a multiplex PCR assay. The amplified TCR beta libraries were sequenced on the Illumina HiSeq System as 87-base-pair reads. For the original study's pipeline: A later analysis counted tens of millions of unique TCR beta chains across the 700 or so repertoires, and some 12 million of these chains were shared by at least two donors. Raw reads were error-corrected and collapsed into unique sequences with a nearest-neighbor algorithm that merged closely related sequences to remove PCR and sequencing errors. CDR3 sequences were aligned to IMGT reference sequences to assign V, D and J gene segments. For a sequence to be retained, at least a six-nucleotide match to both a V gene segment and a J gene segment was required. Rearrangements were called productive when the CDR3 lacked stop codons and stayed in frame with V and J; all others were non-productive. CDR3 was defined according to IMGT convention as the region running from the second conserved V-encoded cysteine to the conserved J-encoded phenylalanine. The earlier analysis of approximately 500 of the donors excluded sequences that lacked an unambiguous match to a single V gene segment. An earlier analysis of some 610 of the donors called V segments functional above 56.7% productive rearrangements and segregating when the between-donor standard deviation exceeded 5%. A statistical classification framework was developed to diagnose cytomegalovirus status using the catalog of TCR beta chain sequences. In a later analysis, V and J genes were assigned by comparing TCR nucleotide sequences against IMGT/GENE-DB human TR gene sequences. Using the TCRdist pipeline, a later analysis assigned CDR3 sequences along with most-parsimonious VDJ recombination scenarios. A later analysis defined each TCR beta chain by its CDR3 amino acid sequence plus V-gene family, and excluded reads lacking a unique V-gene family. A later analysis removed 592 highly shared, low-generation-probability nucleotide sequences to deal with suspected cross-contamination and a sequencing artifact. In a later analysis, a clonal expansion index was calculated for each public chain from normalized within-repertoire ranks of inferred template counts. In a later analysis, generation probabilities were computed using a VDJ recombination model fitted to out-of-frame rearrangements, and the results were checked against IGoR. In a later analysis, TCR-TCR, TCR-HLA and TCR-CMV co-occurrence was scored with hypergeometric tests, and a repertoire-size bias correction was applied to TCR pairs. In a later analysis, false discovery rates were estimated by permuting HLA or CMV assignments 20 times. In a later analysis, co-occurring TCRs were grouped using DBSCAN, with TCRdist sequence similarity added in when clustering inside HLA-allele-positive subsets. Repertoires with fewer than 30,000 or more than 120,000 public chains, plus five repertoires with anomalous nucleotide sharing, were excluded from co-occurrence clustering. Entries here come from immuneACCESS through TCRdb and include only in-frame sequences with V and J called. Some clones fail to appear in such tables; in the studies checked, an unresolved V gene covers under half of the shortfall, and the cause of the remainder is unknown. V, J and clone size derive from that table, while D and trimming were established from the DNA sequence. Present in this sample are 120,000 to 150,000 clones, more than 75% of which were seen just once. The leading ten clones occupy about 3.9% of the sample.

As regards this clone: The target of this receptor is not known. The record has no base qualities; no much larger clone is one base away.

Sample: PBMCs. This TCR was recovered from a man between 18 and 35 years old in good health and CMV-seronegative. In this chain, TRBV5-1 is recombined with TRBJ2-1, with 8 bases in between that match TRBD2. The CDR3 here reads CASSLFGGAHNEQFF. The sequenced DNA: TGCGCCAGCAGCTTGTTCGGGGGGGCACACAATGAGCAGTTCTTC.